These 7 T cell receptor beta chains share one sample of origin, sequenced in a study of T cell responses to AZD1222 COVID-19 vaccine. Generated by immunoSEQ multiplex PCR, the TCRdb table keeps only in-frame clones and is missing some. The sample has more than 120,000 clones, around nine tenths seen once; the top ten hold under 2%. The sequences come from peripheral blood, collected 28 days after the second AZD1222 dose. Receptors were obtained from an adult who received the AZD1222 COVID-19 vaccine.

CDR3 protein: CASSLDSPAEAFF. The CDR3 DNA is TGCGCCAGCAGCTTGGACAGTCCCGCTGAAGCTTTCTTT. The chain recombines TRBV5-1 with TRBJ1-1, with D unclear. This CDR3 is built from 13 residues. Germline-derived CDR1 and CDR2 are SGHRS and YFSETQ. Trimming stripped 0 bases from V and 6 bases from J, with 9 bases between. The complete variable domain, with remaining parts taken from reference TRBV5-1 and TRBJ1-1, reads KAGVTQTPRYLIKTRGQQVTLSCSPISGHRSVSWYQQTPGQGLQFLFEYFSETQRNKGNFPGRFSGRQFSNSRSEMNVSTLELGDSALYLCASSLDSPAEAFFGQGTRLTVV.

The gene calls are TRBV24-1 and TRBJ2-5, with D maybe TRBD1 (7 bases). V lost 9 bases to trimming and J lost 5 bases, with 12 bases between them. CDR1 and CDR2 (germline): KGHDR, SFDVKD. This CDR3 is built from 12 residues. CDR3 DNA sequence: TGTGCCACCTCACAGGGGAGGGAGACCCAGTACTTC. Translating it yields CATSQGRETQYF.

This clone was detected once. The V gene is TRBV7-3, the J gene TRBJ2-1, with D possibly matching TRBD1 (6 bases). V lost 2 bases and J lost 6, with 20 bases in between. The CDR3 length is 17 residues. The germline V gene has CDR1 SGHTA and CDR2 FQGTGA. The CDR3 spells CASSLRGRGTPPNEQFF. The CDR3, as DNA: TGTGCCAGCAGCTTACGAGGGAGAGGGACACCCCCCAATGAGCAGTTCTTC.

This clone was counted a few times. The gene calls are TRBV2 and TRBJ1-1; D might be TRBD1 (5 bases). The CDR3 is made up of 15 amino acids. Deletions cut 4 bases from V and 5 bases from J, with 17 bases between. The V gene's germline CDR1 is SNHLY and CDR2 FYNNEI. The CDR3 is CASSVSGGGETEAFF. CDR3 sequence (DNA): TGTGCCAGCAGTGTGTCTGGGGGAGGTGAAACTGAAGCTTTCTTT.

The chain recombines TRBV19 with TRBJ1-2; 11 bases line up with TRBD1. Per germline, CDR1 LNHDA and CDR2 SQIVND (reference sequence). The CDR3 extends over 16 amino acids. After removal of 6 bases from V and 6 bases from J, the junction contained 12 bases not matched to a gene. CDR3 sequence (DNA): TGTGCCAGTAGCCCCGGACAGGGGGCACTAGGAAATGGCTACACCTTC. This sequence encodes CASSPGQGALGNGYTF.

The CDR3 region is CATSAEGATSWEQYF. CDR3 coding DNA: TGTGCCACCAGCGCAGAGGGAGCAACCTCTTGGGAGCAGTACTTC. This chain uses TRBV24-1 with TRBJ2-7; TRBD2 is a possible D gene (5 bases). The germline V and J ends were trimmed by 7 bases and 7 bases, with 22 bases remaining between them. CDR3 length: 15 residues. Germline assignment: CDR1 KGHDR and CDR2 SFDVKD.

The rearrangement links TRBV19 to TRBJ1-2; possible D gene TRBD1, 5 bases. V was pared by 9 bases and J by 4 bases, with 15 bases between. This CDR3 is built from 13 residues. The germline CDR1 and CDR2 sequences are LNHDA and SQIVND (reference sequence). The CDR3 DNA reads TGTGCCAGCCGCTGGAAGACAGCCTATGGCTACACCTTC. It yields the protein CASRWKTAYGYTF.